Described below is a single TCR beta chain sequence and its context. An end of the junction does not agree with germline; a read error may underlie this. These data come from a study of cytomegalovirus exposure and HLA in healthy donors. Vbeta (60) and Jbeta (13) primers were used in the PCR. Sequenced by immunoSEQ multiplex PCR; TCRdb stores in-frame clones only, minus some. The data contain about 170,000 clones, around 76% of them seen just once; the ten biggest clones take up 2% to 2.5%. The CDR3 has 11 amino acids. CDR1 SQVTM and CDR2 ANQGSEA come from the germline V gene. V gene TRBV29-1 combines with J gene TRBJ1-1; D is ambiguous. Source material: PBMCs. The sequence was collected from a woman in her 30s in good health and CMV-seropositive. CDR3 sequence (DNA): TGCAGCGTTGCCCCTGCCCCTGAGGCTTTCTTT. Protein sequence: CSVAPAPEAFF.